The source of this T cell receptor beta chain is a study of OX40 agonist ivuxolimab in advanced cancers. Germline assignment: CDR1 DFQATT and CDR2 SNEGSKA (reference sequence). The CDR3 loop spans 11 amino acids. V lost 6 bases and J 4 bases, leaving 9 bases between the germline ends. Measured with immunoSEQ multiplex PCR; TCRdb has only the in-frame clones, and not every one. The repertoire holds around 100,000 clones, with approximately 93% as singletons. This TCR derives from an adult with an advanced solid tumor such as melanoma, head and neck, liver or kidney cancer. Specimen: CD4+ or CD8+ T cells sorted from blood, collected in a trial of the OX40 agonist ivuxolimab. The V and J genes are TRBV20-1 and TRBJ2-5; no reliable D call. The DNA of the CDR3 is TGCAGTGCCCCGGAAGGAGAGACCCAGTACTTC. Amino acid sequence: CSAPEGETQYF.